Included here is one TCR beta chain sequence, with context. Antigen unknown. CDR3 length: 15 residues. This record belongs to a study of post-analysis software for immune sequencing data. Study-wide context: Some patients lacked subtype; others had relapsing-remitting, secondary progressive or progressive-relapsing disease. Study-level points and caveats: TRBV5-6, TRBV5-1 and TRBV20-1 belonged to a set of a handful of TRBV segments that were more frequent in patients than controls. By F measure, strong co-clustering occurred among samples prepared in the same batch. Significantly lower normalized Chao1 diversity was found in patients with multiple sclerosis relative to controls.

Unique-molecular-identifier-tagged TCR beta cDNA libraries were used. T cells, roughly 1 to 10 million of them, yielded hundreds of thousands of cDNA molecules. Via MiXCR, TCRdb re-called the PCR reads, giving one row per CDR3 protein. This sample has about 200,000 distinct CDR3 sequences, with 25% to 30% found just once. The sequenced sample was blood. This clonotype was obtained from a girl aged 2-17 years with multiple sclerosis. This chain joins TRBV21-1 and TRBJ2-3; TRBD2 is the table's D call and was not checked against the DNA. TRBV21-1 is assigned pseudogene status. CDR3 DNA sequence: TGTGCCAGCACCGTCCGGGACTACAACACAGATACGCAGTATTTT. It specifies CASTVRDYNTDTQYF.